This is a list of T cell receptor beta chains from one sample in a study of CXCR3-negative and CXCR3-positive naive CD8 T cells. For each CDR3 protein, TCRdb gives one entry from its re-call of the 5' RACE reads, without DNA. Its table lists 130,000 or so distinct CDR3 sequences. Sequencing input: naive CXCR3+ CD8+ T cells from blood. Receptors were obtained from a human donor in good health. Some clones in this sample may be carry-over from other donors' samples. Each CDR3 is given with its conserved first and last residue. The order of the fields is V gene, J gene, CDR3 protein.

V: TRBV29-1
J: TRBJ2-7
CDR3: CSVEDGSGWPPYEQYF

V: TRBV9
J: TRBJ2-7
CDR3: CASSVGSDSYEQYF

V: TRBV6-5
J: TRBJ2-5
CDR3: CASSYGGSAETQYF

V: TRBV27
J: TRBJ2-7
CDR3: CASSLGPAGTNYEQYF

V: TRBV6-5
J: TRBJ1-4
CDR3: CASSSPRTGTNEKLFF

V: TRBV12-3/TRBV12-4
J: TRBJ2-1
CDR3: CASSLGPSMRFF

V: TRBV7-6
J: TRBJ2-7
CDR3: CASSLAGRGGEQYF

V: TRBV7-9
J: TRBJ2-7
CDR3: CASTTGGAGLAYEQYF

V: TRBV25-1
J: TRBJ2-4
CDR3: CASSGGARGSIQYF

V: TRBV28
J: TRBJ2-1
CDR3: CASRVSGSQFF

V: TRBV11-2
J: TRBJ2-1
CDR3: CASSLESGVWANEQFF

V: TRBV12-3/TRBV12-4
J: TRBJ2-3
CDR3: CASSLPWTSGLGDTQYF

V: TRBV6-4
J: TRBJ2-4
CDR3: CASSDSGSERGYFERDKNIQYF

V: TRBV10-2
J: TRBJ2-2
CDR3: CASRNVADTGELFF

V: TRBV9
J: TRBJ1-2
CDR3: CASSAEDRIHYGYTF

V: TRBV20-1
J: TRBJ2-1
CDR3: CSAGVAGYNEQFF

V: TRBV6-5
J: TRBJ2-1
CDR3: CASGWDSTPNEQFF

V: TRBV27
J: TRBJ2-3
CDR3: CASGFGQAMFGTDTQYF

V: TRBV30
J: TRBJ1-1
CDR3: CAWSENRPTEAFF

V: TRBV20-1
J: TRBJ2-7
CDR3: CSARDQTVYEQYF

V: TRBV20-1
J: TRBJ2-2
CDR3: CSARDLNRQGGTGELFF

V: TRBV19
J: TRBJ2-7
CDR3: CASSMGGIWTAVYEQYF

V: TRBV21-1
J: TRBJ1-2
CDR3: CASSKVEGRGRPTNYGYTF

V: TRBV15
J: TRBJ2-1
CDR3: CATSTQGSRTSGYNNEQFF

V: TRBV13
J: TRBJ2-7
CDR3: CASSSLRLTGEELGEQYF

V: TRBV27
J: TRBJ2-1
CDR3: CASGLFPGQGPNEQFF

V: TRBV4-3
J: TRBJ2-6
CDR3: CASSQGTSESGANVLTF

V: TRBV3-1
J: TRBJ1-1
CDR3: CASSQGDRGMNTEAFF

V: TRBV28
J: TRBJ2-7
CDR3: CASSLGLDYEQYF

V: TRBV7-2
J: TRBJ2-3
CDR3: CASKQGFSDTQYF

V: TRBV28
J: TRBJ2-4
CDR3: CASSPTTGSSGQYF

V: TRBV18
J: TRBJ2-1
CDR3: CASSPPPQGKDNEQFF

V: TRBV6-5
J: TRBJ2-7
CDR3: CASSYSGGDIGYEQYF

V: TRBV20-1
J: TRBJ1-5
CDR3: CSARPRTAYSNQPQHF

V: TRBV7-9
J: TRBJ2-1
CDR3: CASSLGQTSGRDEQFF

V: TRBV11-3
J: TRBJ2-2
CDR3: CASSLEPLAGAANGELFF

V: TRBV29-1
J: TRBJ2-2
CDR3: CSVRTLNTGELFF